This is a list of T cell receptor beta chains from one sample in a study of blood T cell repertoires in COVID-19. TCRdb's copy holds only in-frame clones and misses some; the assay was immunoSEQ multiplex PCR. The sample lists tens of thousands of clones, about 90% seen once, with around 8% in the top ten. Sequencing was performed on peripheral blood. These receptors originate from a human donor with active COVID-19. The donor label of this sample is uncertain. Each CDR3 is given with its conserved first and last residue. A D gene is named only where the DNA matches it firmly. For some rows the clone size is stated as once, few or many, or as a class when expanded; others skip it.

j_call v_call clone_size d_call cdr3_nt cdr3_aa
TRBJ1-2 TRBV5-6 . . TGTGCCAGCAGCTTGAGAACTGCTAACTATGGCTACACCTTC CASSLRTANYGYTF
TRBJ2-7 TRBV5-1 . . TGCGCCAGCAGCTTACCGGGGGTAGCCTACGAGCAGTACTTC CASSLPGVAYEQYF
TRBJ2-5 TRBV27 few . TGTGCCAGCTCCCTTACCCACCTTTACAACCAAGAGACCCAGTACTTC CASSLTHLYNQETQYF
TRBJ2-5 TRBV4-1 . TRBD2 TGCGCCAGCAGCCAAGTAGGTCGGGGGGGCCTGGAGACCCAGTACTTC CASSQVGRGGLETQYF
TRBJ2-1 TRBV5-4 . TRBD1 TGTGCCAGCAGCCCCTATCAGGGGGTGGACAATGAGCAGTTCTTC CASSPYQGVDNEQFF
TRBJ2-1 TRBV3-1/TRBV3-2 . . TGTGCCAGCAGCTCCCGGGTCGAAAACAATGAGCAGTTCTTC CASSSRVENNEQFF
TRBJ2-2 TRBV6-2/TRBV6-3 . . TGTGCCAGCAGTCTCAGGCTTAACACCGGGGAGCTGTTTTTT CASSLRLNTGELFF
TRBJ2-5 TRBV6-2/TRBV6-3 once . TGTGCCAGCAGTTATAGAGGTCGGGAGACCCAGTACTTC CASSYRGRETQYF
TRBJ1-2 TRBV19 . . TGTGCCAGTACTACGCCAAGGCTGGGGGGTATGAGCTACACCTTC CASTTPRLGGMSYTF
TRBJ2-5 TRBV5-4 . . TGTGCCAGCAGCTTCGAAGCGAGGCAAGAGACCCAGTACTTC CASSFEARQETQYF
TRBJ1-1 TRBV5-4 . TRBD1 TGTGCCAGCAGCCGAGGGAGGGGGACAGGGAACACTGAAGCTTTCTTT CASSRGRGTGNTEAFF
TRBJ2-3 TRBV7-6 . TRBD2 TGTGCCAGCAGCTTAGGGCGGGGGGCCAAAGTGACAGATACGCAGTATTTT CASSLGRGAKVTDTQYF
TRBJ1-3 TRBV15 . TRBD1 TGTGCCACCAGCAGAGAAGGGACAGGGGGGGGAAACACCATATATTTT CATSREGTGGGNTIYF
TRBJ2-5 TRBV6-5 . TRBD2 TGTGCCAGCAGTTACCTTACGGGGGGGCCGGAGACCCAGTACTTC CASSYLTGGPETQYF
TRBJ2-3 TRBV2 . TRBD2 TGTGCCAGCAGAACACTAGCGGGGTTCACAGATACGCAGTATTTT CASRTLAGFTDTQYF
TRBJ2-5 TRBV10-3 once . TGTGCCATCAGTGAGTCTCAGGGGAATGCGGAGACCCAGTACTTC CAISESQGNAETQYF
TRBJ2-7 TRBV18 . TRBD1 TGTGCCAGCGGCCTGGGGCTGGGACAGGGCTCCGGGGAGCAGTACTTC CASGLGLGQGSGEQYF
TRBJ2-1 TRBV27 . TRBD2 TGTGCCAGCAGTTCAAGGATAGAAGCGGGAGTTGAGCAGTTCTTC CASSSRIEAGVEQFF
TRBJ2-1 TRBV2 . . TGTGCCAGCAGCAGAGACAGCTCCAATGAGCAGTTCTTC CASSRDSSNEQFF
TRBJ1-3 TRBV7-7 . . TGTGCTAGCAGCCCGACCGACAGCTCTGGAAACACCATATATTTT CASSPTDSSGNTIYF
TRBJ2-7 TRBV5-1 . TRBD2 TGCGCCAGCAGCTTGGTTCTCGGGGGGACCTCCTACGAGCAGTACTTC CASSLVLGGTSYEQYF
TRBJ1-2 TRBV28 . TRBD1 TGTGCCAGCAGTTTATTTGATGGACAGGGGAAAGGCTACACCTTC CASSLFDGQGKGYTF
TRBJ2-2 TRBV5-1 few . TGCGCCAGCAGCCCGGCGGGGTTTAACACCGGGGAGCTGTTTTTT CASSPAGFNTGELFF
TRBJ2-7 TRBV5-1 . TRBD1 TGCGCCAGCAGCTTTCGGGACAGGTCATTCGACGAGCAGTACTTC CASSFRDRSFDEQYF
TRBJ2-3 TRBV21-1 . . TGTGCCAGCATCTATAGCGGGGGGCCACACGTATCCACAGATACGCAGTATTTT CASIYSGGPHVSTDTQYF
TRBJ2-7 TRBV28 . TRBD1 TGTGCCAGCAGTCCTCGGGACAGGCTGTCCTACGAGCAGTACTTC CASSPRDRLSYEQYF
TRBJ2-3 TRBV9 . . TGTGCCAGCAGCGTAGTGGGGGCCCGCTATATAGATACGCAGTATTTT CASSVVGARYIDTQYF